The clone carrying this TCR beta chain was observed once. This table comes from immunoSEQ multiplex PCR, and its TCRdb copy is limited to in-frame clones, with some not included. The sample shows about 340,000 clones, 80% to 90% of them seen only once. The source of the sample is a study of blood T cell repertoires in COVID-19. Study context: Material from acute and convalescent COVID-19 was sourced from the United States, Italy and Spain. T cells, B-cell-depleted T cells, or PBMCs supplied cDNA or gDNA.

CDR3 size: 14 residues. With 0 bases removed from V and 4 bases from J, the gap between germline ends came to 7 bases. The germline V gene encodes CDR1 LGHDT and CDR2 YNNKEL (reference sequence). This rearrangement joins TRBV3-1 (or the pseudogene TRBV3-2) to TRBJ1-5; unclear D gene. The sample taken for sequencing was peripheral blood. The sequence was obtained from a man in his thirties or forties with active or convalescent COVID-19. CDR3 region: CASSQDTENQPQHF. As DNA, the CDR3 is TGTGCCAGCAGCCAAGATACGGAGAATCAGCCCCAGCATTTT.